Following are 3 T cell receptor beta chains from one sample sequenced in a study of human T cells and chemical hapten exposure. Time point given: patch test 2, 6 weeks after DPC sensitization. Specified treatment: therapeutic diphenylcyclopropenone sensitization with weekly scalp DPC. TCRdb redid the calling of the RACE reads with MiXCR, one entry per CDR3 protein. The data hold about 380,000 distinct CDR3 sequences, with about 6% observed a single time. The source material was whole blood, sampled in connection with sensitization to the hapten diphenylcyclopropenone (DPC). The receptors stem from a woman between 18 and 29 years old with alopecia areata. Some clones in this sample may be carry-over from other donors' samples.

The sample holds a few counts of this clonotype. The chain couples TRBV7-9 to TRBJ2-2; D is possibly TRBD2 (6 bases). The CDR3 runs to 16 residues. Germline values: CDR1 SEHNR, CDR2 FQNEAQ (reference sequence). Trimming removed 4 bases at V and 2 bases at J, with 14 bases between. Here the CDR3 reads CASSSLPGENTGELFF. CDR3 sequence (DNA): TGTGCCAGCAGCTCCCTACCGGGGGAAAACACCGGGGAGCTGTTTTTT. Variable domain in full (rest from reference TRBV7-9 and TRBJ2-2): DTGVSQNPRHKITKRGQNVTFRCDPISEHNRLYWYRQTLGQGPEFLTYFQNEAQLEKSRLLSDRFSAERPKGSFSTLEIQRTEQGDSAMYLCASSSLPGENTGELFFGEGSRLTVL.

This clonotype was observed many times. This chain connects TRBV7-3 to TRBJ2-7, with 7 bases matching TRBD1. CDR1 SGHTA and CDR2 FQGTGA come from the germline V gene. V lost 4 bases and J lost 3; bases outside the gene matches: 9. The CDR3 is 15 amino acids. The CDR3 bases are TGTGCCAGCAGCTATAGACAGGGACCTTACTACGAGCAGTACTTC. This encodes CASSYRQGPYYEQYF.

The rearrangement links TRBV6-5 to TRBJ1-2; D gene uncertain. This CDR3 is 16 amino acids long. With 0 bases removed from V and 5 bases from J, the gap between germline ends came to 16 bases. Germline CDR1 and CDR2: MNHEY and SVGAGI. DNA of the CDR3: TGTGCCAGCAGTTACTCGAGGGCCGGAACAAGTTATGGCTACACCTTC. Translating gives CASSYSRAGTSYGYTF.